What follows is one T cell receptor beta chain and its context. This sample was taken from a study of T-cell memory formation after mild COVID-19. TCRdb re-called the 5' RACE reads through MiXCR, storing one row per CDR3 protein. Of approximately 560,000 distinct CDR3 sequences listed, roughly a sixth are singletons. With 4 bases clipped from V and 4 bases from J, the junction kept 10 bases outside the gene matches. The length of the CDR3 is 16 residues. Germline CDR1 SEHNR, CDR2 FQNEAQ (reference sequence). The rearrangement links TRBV7-9 to TRBJ1-1, with 9 nucleotides matching TRBD1. The specimen was PBMCs or a T cell subset sorted from them (not recorded which). This TCR came from an adult woman who had mild COVID-19 (a few samples of this study predate the infection). Cell type and time point are not known. The CDR3 protein is CASSYPVQGASTEAFF. The CDR3 nucleotides are TGTGCCAGCAGCTATCCGGTACAGGGGGCAAGCACTGAAGCTTTCTTT.